A selection of T cell receptor beta chains follows, all from one sample in a study of T cells after yellow fever vaccination. Each CDR3 protein is one row after TCRdb ran MiXCR on the 5' RACE reads. The sample contains a few hundred thousand distinct CDR3 sequences, approximately 5.2% of which appear only once. Sequencing used CD4+ T cells sorted from PBMCs, obtained on the day of the yellow fever booster vaccination. These receptors all stem from a young man who received the YFV17D yellow fever vaccine. Each CDR3 is given with its conserved first and last residue. Each record gives: CDR3 DNA, CDR3 protein, clone size, V gene, D gene, J gene. The D gene is left open where the match is weak. Expanded clones are given a class, and other clones once, few, many or no size at all.

CDR3 DNA: TGTGCCAGCAGCCAAGGACTAGCGGCTAGCACAGATACGCAGTATTTT
CDR3 protein: CASSQGLAASTDTQYF
clone size: many
V gene: TRBV4-2
D gene: TRBD2
J gene: TRBJ2-3

CDR3 DNA: TGCGCCAGCAGCTTGGAGGGGGTACTAGCCAAAAACATTCAGTACTTC
CDR3 protein: CASSLEGVLAKNIQYF
clone size: .
V gene: TRBV5-1
D gene: .
J gene: TRBJ2-4

CDR3 DNA: TGCAGTGCCCGTTTTCGAAGGGCTTCGGATCAGCCCCAGCATTTT
CDR3 protein: CSARFRRASDQPQHF
clone size: many
V gene: TRBV20-1
D gene: .
J gene: TRBJ1-5

CDR3 DNA: TGTGCCAGCAGACGACAGAATCTTGGTGGCTACACCTTC
CDR3 protein: CASRRQNLGGYTF
clone size: few
V gene: TRBV6-2/TRBV6-3
D gene: .
J gene: TRBJ1-2

CDR3 DNA: TGCAGCGTTGTGAACAGGGGGCATTCGGAGACCCAGTACTTC
CDR3 protein: CSVVNRGHSETQYF
clone size: .
V gene: TRBV29-1
D gene: TRBD1
J gene: TRBJ2-5

CDR3 DNA: TGTGCCAGCCAGCTTGTTCAGGGGGCGGGATACGAGCAGTACTTC
CDR3 protein: CASQLVQGAGYEQYF
clone size: few
V gene: TRBV7-8
D gene: TRBD1
J gene: TRBJ2-7

CDR3 DNA: TGTGCCTGGAACCGGGACGGTAGCAATCAGCCCCAGCATTTT
CDR3 protein: CAWNRDGSNQPQHF
clone size: .
V gene: TRBV30
D gene: .
J gene: TRBJ1-5

CDR3 DNA: TGTGCCAGCAGCCAAGTGCCAGGAGCTGATGGCTACACCTTC
CDR3 protein: CASSQVPGADGYTF
clone size: .
V gene: TRBV3-1
D gene: .
J gene: TRBJ1-2

CDR3 DNA: TGTGCCAGCAGTTACTCGAGGGGGTACTTCTACACCTTC
CDR3 protein: CASSYSRGYFYTF
clone size: many
V gene: TRBV6-5
D gene: .
J gene: TRBJ1-2

CDR3 DNA: TGTGCCTGGGCGGTACCGGGGGCCAACGTCCTGACTTTC
CDR3 protein: CAWAVPGANVLTF
clone size: .
V gene: TRBV30
D gene: .
J gene: TRBJ2-6

CDR3 DNA: TGCAGTGCTAGAGGAATGACAGTGTATGGTGGCTACACCTTC
CDR3 protein: CSARGMTVYGGYTF
clone size: many
V gene: TRBV20-1
D gene: .
J gene: TRBJ1-2

CDR3 DNA: TGTGCCAGCAGCTTAGGAAGGTCAGATACGCAGTATTTT
CDR3 protein: CASSLGRSDTQYF
clone size: .
V gene: TRBV11-3
D gene: .
J gene: TRBJ2-3

CDR3 DNA: TGCGCCAGCAGCCCGGGACAAGGGGCTCAGTACTTC
CDR3 protein: CASSPGQGAQYF
clone size: many
V gene: TRBV5-1
D gene: .
J gene: TRBJ2-4

CDR3 DNA: TGCAGTGCCCCGGGACAGGGGTTGGTGGGTTGGTTCGGGAACACTGAAGCTTTCTTT
CDR3 protein: CSAPGQGLVGWFGNTEAFF
clone size: .
V gene: TRBV20-1
D gene: TRBD1
J gene: TRBJ1-1

CDR3 DNA: TGTGCCAGCAGCTTGGGGGGGCGTGAAAATGAGCAGTTCTTC
CDR3 protein: CASSLGGRENEQFF
clone size: .
V gene: TRBV11-3
D gene: .
J gene: TRBJ2-1

CDR3 DNA: TGTGCCAGCAGCGGTCCAGGGGGAGAGAACACTGAAGCTTTCTTT
CDR3 protein: CASSGPGGENTEAFF
clone size: few
V gene: TRBV7-2
D gene: TRBD1
J gene: TRBJ1-1

CDR3 DNA: TGTGCCAGCAATAGCGGCGATTCCTACGAGCAGTACTTC
CDR3 protein: CASNSGDSYEQYF
clone size: .
V gene: TRBV12-3/TRBV12-4
D gene: .
J gene: TRBJ2-7

CDR3 DNA: TGTGCCAGCAGTTTAGCCCGCAGTGGTTCTGGAAACACCATATATTTT
CDR3 protein: CASSLARSGSGNTIYF
clone size: many
V gene: TRBV12-3/TRBV12-4
D gene: .
J gene: TRBJ1-3

CDR3 DNA: TGCAGTGCCAATAAATTTGGAGCCAATGAGCAGTTCTTC
CDR3 protein: CSANKFGANEQFF
clone size: few
V gene: TRBV20-1
D gene: .
J gene: TRBJ2-1

CDR3 DNA: TGTGCCAGCAGACCTACAGGGAACACTGAAGCTTTCTTT
CDR3 protein: CASRPTGNTEAFF
clone size: few
V gene: TRBV12-3/TRBV12-4
D gene: .
J gene: TRBJ1-1

CDR3 DNA: TGCGCCAGCAGCTTGGATCTAGCCGTAAATGAGCAGTTCTTC
CDR3 protein: CASSLDLAVNEQFF
clone size: few
V gene: TRBV5-1
D gene: .
J gene: TRBJ2-1

CDR3 DNA: TGTGCCAGCAGCTTATACAGAATGAACACTGAAGCTTTCTTT
CDR3 protein: CASSLYRMNTEAFF
clone size: many
V gene: TRBV7-2
D gene: .
J gene: TRBJ1-1

CDR3 DNA: TGTGCCAGCAGCCGGGAGGGACTAGCGGTGGGAGAGACCCAGTACTTC
CDR3 protein: CASSREGLAVGETQYF
clone size: .
V gene: TRBV6-5
D gene: TRBD2
J gene: TRBJ2-5

CDR3 DNA: TGCGCCAGCAGCTTGGTCTGGGACAGGGGAATTAATGAGCAGTTCTTC
CDR3 protein: CASSLVWDRGINEQFF
clone size: many
V gene: TRBV5-1
D gene: TRBD1
J gene: TRBJ2-1

CDR3 DNA: TGCAGCGTTGGGGTTCATAATGAAAAACTGTTTTTT
CDR3 protein: CSVGVHNEKLFF
clone size: few
V gene: TRBV29-1
D gene: .
J gene: TRBJ1-4

CDR3 DNA: TGCGCCAGCAGCTTGGCCCCGGGGGCCGAAGTTTTCTTT
CDR3 protein: CASSLAPGAEVFF
clone size: .
V gene: TRBV5-1
D gene: .
J gene: TRBJ1-1

CDR3 DNA: TGCGCCAGCAGCCGGCCGGGACAGGGAGGTGAAGGCTACACCTTC
CDR3 protein: CASSRPGQGGEGYTF
clone size: .
V gene: TRBV4-1
D gene: TRBD1
J gene: TRBJ1-2

CDR3 DNA: TGTGCCAGCAGTTACTCGGGGACAGGGGTGAACACTGAAGCTTTCTTT
CDR3 protein: CASSYSGTGVNTEAFF
clone size: few
V gene: TRBV6-5
D gene: TRBD1
J gene: TRBJ1-1

CDR3 DNA: TGTGCCACCCGGGGTACCGACAGGGGAGAGACCCAGTACTTC
CDR3 protein: CATRGTDRGETQYF
clone size: many
V gene: TRBV2
D gene: TRBD1
J gene: TRBJ2-5

CDR3 DNA: TGCAGTGCCCACCGTCGGGGTTATAGCAATCAGCCCCAGCATTTT
CDR3 protein: CSAHRRGYSNQPQHF
clone size: few
V gene: TRBV20-1
D gene: .
J gene: TRBJ1-5

CDR3 DNA: TGTGCCAGCTCACCCCAGGTTTCAGGGGGCAATCAGCCCCAGCATTTT
CDR3 protein: CASSPQVSGGNQPQHF
clone size: .
V gene: TRBV18
D gene: .
J gene: TRBJ1-5

CDR3 DNA: TGTGCCAGCAGCCAGACCCCTAGCGTACTTGGGAATGAGCAGTTCTTC
CDR3 protein: CASSQTPSVLGNEQFF
clone size: many
V gene: TRBV3-1
D gene: .
J gene: TRBJ2-1

CDR3 DNA: TGTGCCAGCAGCACCACCGGGGAGCTGTTTTTT
CDR3 protein: CASSTTGELFF
clone size: few
V gene: TRBV11-1
D gene: .
J gene: TRBJ2-2

CDR3 DNA: TGTGCCAGCAGGATGACAGAGGTAAACACTGAAGCTTTCTTT
CDR3 protein: CASRMTEVNTEAFF
clone size: .
V gene: TRBV7-2
D gene: .
J gene: TRBJ1-1

CDR3 DNA: TGTGCCAGCAGCCTGGACAGGACGTCAGATACGCAGTATTTT
CDR3 protein: CASSLDRTSDTQYF
clone size: .
V gene: TRBV7-9
D gene: TRBD1
J gene: TRBJ2-3